The 30 T cell receptor beta chains reported below all come from one sample, sequenced in a study of blood T cell repertoires in COVID-19 (dated by TCRdb to 2020 to 2022). The library was generated by the immunoSEQ multiplex PCR assay. The immuneACCESS repertoire file appears here via TCRdb, limited to in-frame rearrangements. These files lack a portion of the clones; in checked studies, under half of the deficit traces to unresolved V genes, and the cause of the others is not known. A total of about 77,000 clones appear in this sample, 70% to 80% of them only once. The ten largest clones add up to 16% of the sample. The sequenced sample was peripheral blood. The receptors stem from a man aged 70 or older with active or convalescent COVID-19.

V is TRBV27 and J is TRBJ2-7; D might be TRBD1 (6 bases). V was trimmed by 2 bases and J by 2 bases, leaving 34 bases between them. The CDR3 is 22 residues long. Germline loops: CDR1 MNHEY, CDR2 SMNVEV (reference sequence). The CDR3 region is CASSLRVGLRPGTRGKTYEQYF. The CDR3 region has the DNA TGTGCCAGCAGTTTAAGAGTGGGGTTGCGCCCAGGAACAAGGGGGAAGACCTACGAGCAGTACTTC.

This chain joins TRBV11-3 and TRBJ2-7; weak D call: TRBD1 (6 bases). The V and J ends lost 5 bases and 3 bases respectively, with 11 bases between them. Germline lookup yields CDR1 SGHNT and CDR2 YENEEA. This CDR3 region has 13 residues. The CDR3 region has the DNA TGTGCCAGCAGCCCAGGACAGAGCTACGAGCAGTACTTC. Protein sequence: CASSPGQSYEQYF. Based on the CDR3 plus reference TRBV11-3 and TRBJ2-7, the full variable domain is EAGVVQSPRYKIIEKKQPVAFWCNPISGHNTLYWYLQNLGQGPELLIRYENEEAVDDSQLPKDRFSAERLKGVDSTLKIQPAELGDSAVYLCASSPGQSYEQYFGPGTRLTVT.

J is TRBJ2-7 and V is TRBV3-1 (or the pseudogene TRBV3-2), with a possible D match to TRBD1 (5 bases). The ends were cut back, 6 bases at V and 4 bases at J, with 7 bases in the middle. CDR3 length equals 11 residues. Germline assignment: CDR1 LGHDT and CDR2 YNNKEL (reference sequence). CDR3 bases: TGTGCCAGCAGACAGGAATACGAGCAGTACTTC. Protein: CASRQEYEQYF.

V usage is TRBV6-5 and J usage is TRBJ2-5; the match to TRBD1 covers 7 bases. The J call is doubtful: the DNA matches TRBJ2-7 better. The germline V gene encodes CDR1 MNHEY and CDR2 SVGAGI. The length of the CDR3 is 14 residues. CDR3 sequence: CASSYGWDSYEQYF. The CDR3 bases are TGTGCCAGCAGTTACGGCTGGGACAGTTACGAGCAGTACTTC.

The rearrangement uses TRBV7-9 and TRBJ1-3, with D hard to call. Trimming removed 5 bases from V and 0 bases from J, with 5 bases in between. The germline gives CDR1 SEHNR, CDR2 FQNEAQ (reference sequence). This CDR3 has 13 amino acids. CDR3 in DNA: TGTGCCAGCAGCCCCCTCTCTGGAAACACCATATATTTT. The encoded protein is CASSPLSGNTIYF.

The gene calls are TRBV4-1 and TRBJ2-5; 8 bases match TRBD2. The CDR3 is made up of 16 amino acids. V trimming: 4 bases; J trimming: 2 bases; junction bases outside the gene matches: 9. CDR1 and CDR2 (germline): MGHRA, YSYEKL. DNA of the CDR3: TGCGCCAGCAGCCTCACTGGGGCGGGGGGTCAAGAGACCCAGTACTTC. Protein sequence: CASSLTGAGGQETQYF.

V is TRBV2 and J is TRBJ1-1; D remains unclear. From germline, CDR1 is SNHLY and CDR2 FYNNEI. This CDR3 contains 13 residues. V was clipped by 4 bases and J by 3 bases, with 9 bases between them. CDR3 sequence: CASSALEDTEAFF. The CDR3 bases are TGTGCCAGCAGTGCCCTCGAGGACACTGAAGCTTTCTTT.

With respect to this clone: Because the CDR3's place on the DNA is in doubt, the DNA is left out and the CDR3 is given as listed by TCRdb. The genes are TRBV11-2 and TRBJ2-6; the table assigns TRBD1, which was not confirmed against the DNA. The CDR3 spans 18 residues, counting both ends. CDR1 is SGHAT, CDR2 FQNNGV, per germline. CDR3 region: CASSILGRGRLGANVLTF.

This clone was seen just once. The CDR3 DNA reads TGTGCCAGCAGTTTCCTAAGGGACAGGCCCCAAGAGACCCAGTACTTC. Encoded protein: CASSFLRDRPQETQYF. The chain combines TRBV28 with TRBJ2-5; 8 nucleotides match TRBD1. V gave up 3 bases and J gave up 1 base; unmatched junction bases: 7. Germline assignment: CDR1 MDHEN and CDR2 SYDVKM. This CDR3 spans 16 amino acids.

The chain uses TRBV7-9 and TRBJ1-4, with no clear D. This CDR3 contains 15 residues. CDR1 is SEHNR, CDR2 FQNEAQ, per germline (reference sequence). Trimming left V 1 base short and J 7 bases short, with 13 bases between. Here the CDR3 DNA reads TGTGCCAGCAGCTTAGGGTCTAGCGAGAGTGAAAAACTGTTTTTT. Translated, it gives CASSLGSSESEKLFF.

The J gene is TRBJ2-7, the V gene TRBV6-1; tentatively, D is TRBD2 (5 bases). Per germline, CDR1 MNHNS and CDR2 SASEGT. The V and J ends lost 3 bases and 6 bases respectively, with 9 bases between them. The CDR3 is 12 amino acids. The CDR3 DNA reads TGTGCCAGCAGTGAGTTGGCGGGCGAGCAGTACTTC. Translation gives CASSELAGEQYF.

This clone was counted many times. The chain is built from TRBV7-3 and TRBJ1-6, with unresolved D. The CDR3 runs to 14 residues. CDR1 SGHTA and CDR2 FQGTGA come from the germline V gene. V was shortened by 2 bases and J by 7 bases, with 9 bases between the two germline ends. The CDR3 here is CASSLEGLNSPLHF. CDR3 coding DNA: TGTGCCAGCAGCTTAGAGGGCCTAAATTCACCCCTCCACTTT.

This clone was observed a single time. This chain links TRBV19 with TRBJ1-6; D is possibly TRBD1 (5 bases). CDR3 length equals 13 residues. Trimming took 6 bases from V and 10 from J, leaving 13 bases between them. Per the germline V gene, CDR1 is LNHDA and CDR2 is SQIVND (reference sequence). CDR3 nucleotide sequence: TGTGCCAGTAGGTTTACAGGAGAATCACCCCTCCACTTT. Amino acid sequence: CASRFTGESPLHF.

This clone was found once. The J gene is TRBJ2-3, the V gene TRBV10-3, with 10 bases identical to TRBD2. The V and J ends lost 4 bases and 1 base, in that order; junction bases with no gene match: 2. The CDR3 is 15 residues long. The V gene's germline CDR1 is ENHRY and CDR2 SYGVKD. CDR3 sequence reads: CAISGGTSGTDTQYF. The DNA of the CDR3 is TGTGCCATCAGTGGGGGGACTAGCGGCACAGATACGCAGTATTTT.

This chain connects TRBV4-1 to TRBJ2-1; 8 bases fit TRBD1. Germline-derived CDR1 and CDR2 are MGHRA and YSYEKL. The CDR3 is made up of 16 amino acids. After removal of 1 base from V and 8 bases from J, the junction contained 10 bases not matched to a gene. CDR3 in DNA: TGCGCCAGCAGCCAAGTATACGGGACAGGTCGTTATGAGCAGTTCTTC. Its translation is CASSQVYGTGRYEQFF.

The chain has TRBV4-1 and TRBJ2-4; 7 bases fit TRBD1. J was trimmed by 1 base and V by 1 base; bases with no gene match: 19. The CDR3 is 21 residues long. CDR1 is MGHRA, CDR2 YSYEKL, per germline. CDR3 coding DNA: TGCGCCAGCAGCCAAGTTCCGCCAGGGGGTGGGGTGGGTCTGGCCAAAAACATTCAGTACTTC. It is translated as CASSQVPPGGGVGLAKNIQYF.

The chain links TRBV6-5 to TRBJ1-5; 7 nucleotides agree with TRBD1. Germline V gives CDR1 MNHEY, CDR2 SVGAGI. The CDR3 covers 13 residues. After removal of 6 bases from V and 4 bases from J, the junction contained 3 bases not matched to a gene. The CDR3 protein is CASSRQGNQPQHF. In DNA form, the CDR3 reads TGTGCCAGCAGCCGACAGGGTAATCAGCCCCAGCATTTT.

This chain joins TRBV20-1 and TRBJ1-1; D is possibly TRBD1 (5 bases). Germline CDR1 DFQATT, CDR2 SNEGSKA (reference sequence). V was clipped by 6 bases and J by 8 bases, with 10 bases between them. CDR3 length equals 10 residues. The CDR3 reads CSAERGEAFF. The DNA of the CDR3 is TGCAGTGCCGAGCGGGGGGAAGCTTTCTTT.

V and J are TRBV3-1 (or the pseudogene TRBV3-2) and TRBJ1-5; 7 nucleotides match TRBD1. The germline V gene has CDR1 LGHDT and CDR2 YNNKEL (reference sequence). V lost 1 base, J lost 5 bases, and 2 bases stayed unmatched. The CDR3 totals 14 residues. CDR3 sequence reads: CASSQADRDQPQHF. The CDR3 nucleotides are TGTGCCAGCAGCCAAGCTGACAGGGATCAGCCCCAGCATTTT.

The chain recombines TRBV5-6 with TRBJ1-2; possibly TRBD1 for D (6 bases). Trimming removed 4 bases at V and 0 bases at J, with 13 bases between. This CDR3 is 15 amino acids long. Germline V lookup: CDR1 SGHDT, CDR2 YYEEEE. The DNA for the CDR3 is TGTGCCAGCAGCGACGACAGGACAGCTAACTATGGCTACACCTTC. Protein product: CASSDDRTANYGYTF.

The rearrangement links TRBV6-6 to TRBJ2-2; TRBD2 aligns across 13 bases. Germline CDR1 reads MNHNY; CDR2 reads SVGAGI (reference sequence). The CDR3 totals 16 residues. V gave up 7 bases and J gave up 7 bases; unmatched junction bases: 9. CDR3 sequence reads: CASTLLAGGSGGELFF. The CDR3 nucleotides are TGTGCCAGCACCTTACTAGCGGGGGGGAGTGGCGGGGAGCTGTTTTTT.

The rearrangement links TRBV6-1 to TRBJ2-7, with 7 bases identical to TRBD1. The CDR3 runs 15 residues. Losses at the gene ends were 0 bases for V and 6 bases for J; bases not matched to a gene: 8. Germline CDR1 is MNHNS and CDR2 is SASEGT. CDR3 in amino acids: CASSEAPQTGSEQYF. The CDR3 nucleotides read TGTGCCAGCAGTGAAGCACCCCAGACAGGGAGCGAGCAGTACTTC.

This clone has ten or more counts. The rearrangement joins TRBV5-1 to TRBJ2-1; D ambiguous. Trimming removed 6 bases from V and 0 bases from J, with 10 bases in between. CDR3 length: 14 amino acids. CDR1 and CDR2 from the germline V gene are SGHRS and YFSETQ. CDR3 nucleotides: TGCGCCAGCAACGAGTACAGCTCCTACAATGAGCAGTTCTTC. It translates to CASNEYSSYNEQFF.

The CDR3 protein is CASSRPREGTSTDTQYF. The CDR3 DNA sequence: TGTGCCAGCAGTCGGCCGAGAGAGGGGACAAGCACAGATACGCAGTATTTT. The chain couples TRBV6-2 or TRBV6-3 to TRBJ2-3; D is perhaps TRBD1 (6 bases). Trimming stripped 5 bases from V and 0 bases from J, with 18 bases between. Germline-derived CDR1 and CDR2 are MNHEY and SVGEGT. The CDR3 length is 17 residues.

This sequence joins TRBV12-3 or TRBV12-4 and TRBJ1-2; 8 bases match TRBD1. The trim removed 6 bases at V and 6 bases at J, leaving 6 bases unmatched. The CDR3 has 13 amino acids. CDR3 in DNA: TGTGCCAGCAGGAAGACAGGGGACAATGGCTACACCTTC. Amino acids: CASRKTGDNGYTF.

V gene TRBV28 combines with J gene TRBJ1-2, with 7 bases that match TRBD1. Germline trimming cut 1 base from V and 6 bases from J; bases unmatched to any gene: 5. Germline V gene data show CDR1 as MDHEN and CDR2 as SYDVKM. The length of the CDR3 is 14 residues. The chain's CDR3 is CASSLSRGQDGYTF. CDR3 nucleotide sequence: TGTGCCAGCAGTTTATCAAGGGGGCAGGATGGCTACACCTTC.

V is TRBV18 and J is TRBJ2-2; the D gene is possibly TRBD2 (8 bases). The CDR3 spans 16 residues. V was cut by 3 bases and J by 5 bases, with 16 bases left in between. Per germline, CDR1 KGHSH and CDR2 LQKENI. CDR3 sequence (DNA): TGTGCCAGCTCACCGAGGACAGGCGGGGGGACCGGGGAGCTGTTTTTT. Translating it yields CASSPRTGGGTGELFF.

This chain connects TRBV7-9 to TRBJ1-1; D is undetermined. The CDR3 is 13 residues long. Germline V gene lookup returns CDR1 SEHNR and CDR2 FQNEAQ (reference sequence). V shed 6 bases and J shed 3 bases, with 11 bases lying between them. CDR3 bases: TGTGCCAGCAGTATGAATGCGGACACTGAAGCTTTCTTT. It is translated as CASSMNADTEAFF.

This clone has only a few counts. The V call is TRBV10-3, the J call TRBJ1-6; 7 positions match TRBD1. Germline CDR1 and CDR2: ENHRY and SYGVKD. The CDR3 is made up of 14 amino acids. The junction had 5 bases not matched to a gene; V was cut back by 2 bases and J by 10 bases. This CDR3 is CAISEEGAWSPLHF. The CDR3 DNA sequence: TGTGCCATCAGTGAGGAGGGGGCCTGGTCACCCCTCCACTTT.

There are a few counts of this clone. V gene TRBV6-5 combines with J gene TRBJ1-6; 7 bases are shared with TRBD1. The CDR3 sequence is 16 residues long. Germline V CDR1 and CDR2: MNHEY, SVGAGI. The trim removed 4 bases at V and 8 bases at J, leaving 11 bases unmatched. Here the CDR3 reads CASSSTDYRGDSPLHF. In DNA, the CDR3 is TGTGCCAGCAGTTCCACCGACTACAGGGGAGATTCACCCCTCCACTTT.